A single sample gave rise to the 23 T cell receptor beta chains below, sequenced in a study of Ad26.COV2.S vaccination and SARS-CoV-2 variants. Profiling relied on immunoSEQ multiplex PCR, and the TCRdb table lists in-frame clones only, not all of them. The sample lists about 420,000 clones, approximately 90% occurring once. Treatment in this sample: 15 to 20 received Ad26.COV2.S at low or high dose, single or two shots; roughly 5 received placebo; per-sample allocation not given. Sampling occurred on day 63 after the first vaccine or placebo injection. The sequences come from peripheral blood, collected in a trial of Ad26.COV2.S vaccine versus placebo. Receptor source: a person aged 18-65 years who received the Ad26.COV2.S COVID-19 vaccine or a placebo.

The chain has TRBV7-6 and TRBJ1-4; 10 positions agree with TRBD1. Trimming cost V 3 bases and J 7 bases; bases outside gene matches: 5. Germline CDR1 is SGHVS and CDR2 is FNYEAQ. This CDR3 spans 15 amino acids. CDR3 region: CASSFGTGEIEKLFF. Written as DNA, the CDR3 is TGTGCCAGCAGCTTCGGGACAGGGGAAATTGAAAAACTGTTTTTT.

This chain connects TRBV7-6 to TRBJ1-5, with D uncertain. The CDR3 totals 11 residues. The germline V gene has CDR1 SGHVS and CDR2 FNYEAQ. Trimming cost V 2 bases and J 7 bases, with 3 bases left between them. The CDR3 DNA sequence: TGTGCCAGCAGCTTATGGCAGCCCCAGCATTTT. Translation gives CASSLWQPQHF.

The chain employs TRBV14 and TRBJ2-2, with TRBD1 matching over 7 bases. This CDR3 spans 15 amino acids. Per the germline V gene, CDR1 is SGHDN and CDR2 is FVKESK. V was clipped by 3 bases and J by 2 bases; unmatched bases: 3. For the CDR3, the DNA is TGTGCCAGCAGCCAGCGACAGGGTAACACCGGGGAGCTGTTTTTT. Its protein product is CASSQRQGNTGELFF.

Here the CDR3 DNA reads TGTGCCAGCTCACAGCCCGGGACAGGGGCCGTAGGTTACGAGCAGTACTTC. Translated: CASSQPGTGAVGYEQYF. V and J are TRBV18 and TRBJ2-7, with TRBD1 matching over 10 bases. The CDR3 covers 17 residues. J gave up 4 bases and V 4 bases, and 13 bases lay outside the gene matches. Per the germline V gene, CDR1 is KGHSH and CDR2 is LQKENI.

The V call is TRBV30, the J call TRBJ2-2; D is tentatively TRBD1 or TRBD2 (5 bases each). Trimming took off 3 bases at V and 6 bases at J, with 20 bases between the two ends. This CDR3 comprises 16 residues. Germline V gene data show CDR1 as GTSNPN and CDR2 as SVGIG (reference sequence). In DNA, the CDR3 is TGTGCCTGGAGACCAGATCCGGGACCCACGGCCGGGGAGCTGTTTTTT. Its protein is CAWRPDPGPTAGELFF.

In this sample, this clone turned up a few times. Other DNA sequences within the sample encode an identical CDR3. The chain combines TRBV24-1 with TRBJ1-5; a weak D match, TRBD1 (6 bases). The CDR3 covers 12 residues. Deletions cut 9 bases from V and 2 bases from J, with 7 bases between. The germline V gene encodes CDR1 KGHDR and CDR2 SFDVKD. This CDR3 is CATGGGNQPQHF. In DNA, the CDR3 is TGTGCCACCGGGGGCGGCAATCAGCCCCAGCATTTT.

The chain joins TRBV6-5 to TRBJ1-1; D may be TRBD1 (5 bases). This CDR3 is built from 15 residues. Germline CDR1 MNHEY, CDR2 SVGAGI. The V gene lost 0 bases and the J gene lost 1 base, with 9 bases spanning the gap. The CDR3 here is CASSYSSGWNTEAFF. The CDR3 region has the DNA TGTGCCAGCAGTTACTCCTCAGGGTGGAACACTGAAGCTTTCTTT.

V and J are TRBV6-5 and TRBJ2-7; no reliable D call. Germline CDR1 MNHEY, CDR2 SVGAGI. The length of the CDR3 is 11 residues. V lost 4 bases, J lost 3 bases, and 4 bases lay in between. The CDR3 sequence is CASSSIYEQYF. CDR3 in DNA: TGTGCCAGCAGTTCAATCTACGAGCAGTACTTC.

The genes are TRBV25-1 and TRBJ2-7; no clear D. V was shortened by 5 bases and J by 2 bases, with 10 bases between the two germline ends. The CDR3 totals 13 residues. Germline V gene sequence: CDR1 MGHDK, CDR2 SYGVNS. The CDR3 DNA follows: TGTGCCAGCAGTATGGCTGGAACCTACGAGCAGTACTTC. Its translation is CASSMAGTYEQYF.

This chain uses TRBV20-1 with TRBJ2-6; D gene unclear. Germline CDR1 reads DFQATT; CDR2 reads SNEGSKA (reference sequence). The CDR3 has 11 amino acids. V lost 7 bases, J lost 5 bases, and 6 bases lay in between. The CDR3 spells CSVARANVLTF. CDR3 bases: TGCAGTGTCGCACGGGCCAACGTCCTGACTTTC.

This rearrangement joins TRBV28 to TRBJ1-5; TRBD1 aligns across 8 bases. Germline V lookup: CDR1 MDHEN, CDR2 SYDVKM. V gave up 6 bases and J gave up 0 bases; unmatched junction bases: 16. The CDR3 loop spans 19 amino acids. CDR3 in amino acids: CASSRFLDRVTSSNQPQHF. Written as DNA, the CDR3 is TGTGCCAGCAGCCGTTTTTTGGACAGGGTAACATCTAGCAATCAGCCCCAGCATTTT.

The chain links TRBV30 to TRBJ1-6; 9 bases are shared with TRBD1. Germline V gives CDR1 GTSNPN, CDR2 SVGIG (reference sequence). V lost 3 bases, J lost 10 bases, and 7 bases stayed unmatched. The CDR3 length is 14 residues. CDR3: CAWRDRGSNSPLHF. The CDR3 bases are TGTGCCTGGAGGGACAGGGGCTCTAACTCACCCCTCCACTTT.

The rearrangement links TRBV27 to TRBJ2-7; 10 bases match TRBD2. This CDR3 spans 14 amino acids. V gave up 4 bases and J gave up 3 bases; unmatched junction bases: 3. CDR1 is MNHEY and CDR2 is SMNVEV in the germline V gene (reference sequence). The CDR3 region has the DNA TGTGCCAGCAGTTCCCTAGCGGGGGTCTACGAGCAGTACTTC. Protein product: CASSSLAGVYEQYF.

V is TRBV29-1 and J is TRBJ2-7; D is undetermined. V was cut by 4 bases and J by 0 bases, with 10 bases left in between. The CDR3 totals 13 residues. The germline CDR1 and CDR2 sequences are SQVTM and ANQGSEA. Here the CDR3 DNA reads TGCAGCGTTGTGATGGGTAGCTCCTACGAGCAGTACTTC. This sequence encodes CSVVMGSSYEQYF.

The chain joins TRBV4-1 to TRBJ2-7; a weak D match, TRBD1 (6 bases). Germline loops: CDR1 MGHRA, CDR2 YSYEKL. V was trimmed by 1 base and J by 1 base, leaving 8 bases between them. The CDR3 extends over 14 amino acids. CDR3 protein: CASSQGDNSYEQYF. DNA of the CDR3: TGCGCCAGCAGCCAAGGGGACAATTCCTACGAGCAGTACTTC.

The genes are TRBV5-1 and TRBJ2-5; 10 positions agree with TRBD1. Per the germline V gene, CDR1 is SGHRS and CDR2 is YFSETQ. The CDR3 covers 14 residues. V lost 7 bases, J lost 4 bases, and 7 bases stayed unmatched. CDR3 amino acids: CASGGQGSRETQYF. In DNA form, the CDR3 reads TGCGCCAGCGGGGGACAGGGGTCTCGAGAGACCCAGTACTTC.

This chain links TRBV5-6 with TRBJ2-5; D uncertain. V was shortened by 3 bases and J by 1 base, with 1 base between the two germline ends. CDR1 is SGHDT and CDR2 is YYEEEE in the germline V gene. This CDR3 region has 11 residues. The CDR3 sequence is CASSSQETQYF. Written as DNA, the CDR3 is TGTGCCAGCAGCTCCCAAGAGACCCAGTACTTC.

The chain recombines TRBV19 with TRBJ2-1; no clear D. With 4 bases removed from V and 0 bases from J, the gap between germline ends came to 10 bases. Germline CDR1 and CDR2: LNHDA and SQIVND (reference sequence). The CDR3 extends over 15 amino acids. CDR3 in amino acids: CASSTRASSYNEQFF. For the CDR3, the DNA is TGTGCCAGTAGTACAAGGGCTAGCTCCTACAATGAGCAGTTCTTC.

This clone has a handful of counts. The J gene is TRBJ1-5, the V gene TRBV5-8, with unresolved D. Germline CDR1 reads SGHTS; CDR2 reads YDEGEE. Deletions cut 0 bases from V and 7 bases from J, with 17 bases between. The CDR3 runs to 16 residues. CDR3 sequence: CASSLVGWTIGQPQHF. CDR3 bases: TGTGCCAGCAGCTTGGTAGGTTGGACTATAGGGCAGCCCCAGCATTTT.

The chain is built from TRBV7-9 and TRBJ1-6; D may be TRBD1 (5 bases). The CDR3 runs to 16 residues. Trimming took off 1 base at V and 7 bases at J, with 14 bases between the two ends. Germline V lookup: CDR1 SEHNR, CDR2 FQNEAQ (reference sequence). The CDR3 region has the DNA TGTGCCAGCAGCTTAGTTTTGGGACGAGGGAATTCACCCCTCCACTTT. Its protein product is CASSLVLGRGNSPLHF. Complete variable domain (other parts from reference TRBV7-9 and TRBJ1-6): DTGVSQNPRHKITKRGQNVTFRCDPISEHNRLYWYRQTLGQGPEFLTYFQNEAQLEKSRLLSDRFSAERPKGSFSTLEIQRTEQGDSAMYLCASSLVLGRGNSPLHFGNGTRLTVT.

The V call is TRBV7-2, the J call TRBJ2-7; no clear D. The ends were cut back, 8 bases at V and 6 bases at J, with 23 bases in the middle. This CDR3 spans 15 amino acids. In germline, CDR1 is SGHTA, CDR2 FQGNSA. CDR3 bases: TGTGCCAGCGTCTTAAGCTTAGACAATCTGGGCGAGCAGTACTTC. It yields the protein CASVLSLDNLGEQYF.

The table lists this clone with a count of one. V and J are TRBV5-1 and TRBJ1-1; 7 bases fit TRBD1. V trimming: 1 base; J trimming: 6 bases; junction bases outside the gene matches: 12. The germline CDR1 and CDR2 sequences are SGHRS and YFSETQ. The length of the CDR3 is 16 residues. The CDR3 is CASSLTQMTGSSEAFF. CDR3 DNA: TGCGCCAGCAGCTTGACCCAGATGACAGGGAGCTCTGAAGCTTTCTTT.

This sequence joins TRBV4-3 and TRBJ2-2, with a tentative D call TRBD2 (5 bases). The germline V gene encodes CDR1 LGHNA and CDR2 YSLEER. V lost 0 bases and J lost 5, with 10 bases in between. The length of the CDR3 is 15 residues. The CDR3 coding sequence is TGCGCCAGCAGCCAAGAGTGGCCGGGGACCGGGGAGCTGTTTTTT. It specifies CASSQEWPGTGELFF.